Each of the 30 T cell receptor beta chains below was sequenced from the same sample in a study of identical twins. One entry per CDR3 protein, called by TCRdb with MiXCR from the 5' RACE reads. The table records roughly 200,000 distinct CDR3 sequences, more than 15% of them present only once. The sample also formed part of further work on T cells expressing NK-cell markers.

The sequencing sample was made of CD8+ T cells sorted from blood. Source of these receptors: a woman between 18 and 29 years old in good health.

This clonotype was observed a few times. The chain uses TRBV7-9 and TRBJ2-1, with unresolved D. V was trimmed by 6 bases and J by 5 bases, leaving 11 bases between them. Germline V gene sequence: CDR1 SEHNR, CDR2 FQNEAQ (reference sequence). The CDR3 has 13 residues. The CDR3 loop reads CASRKDWDNEQFF. As DNA, the CDR3 is TGTGCCAGCAGGAAAGACTGGGACAATGAGCAGTTCTTC.

The DNA for the CDR3 is TGTGCCAGCAGCTGGACCGTATGGGAGTCCAACTCCTACAATGAGCAGTTCTTC. Translating it yields CASSWTVWESNSYNEQFF. The chain links TRBV11-1 to TRBJ2-1; tentative D call: TRBD2 (5 bases). Germline V lookup: CDR1 SGHAT, CDR2 FQDESV (reference sequence). Deletions cut 4 bases from V and 0 bases from J, with 19 bases between. CDR3 length: 18 residues.

V and J are TRBV29-1 and TRBJ1-1, with D uncertain. Germline V gene data show CDR1 as SQVTM and CDR2 as ANQGSEA. This CDR3 contains 13 residues. V was pared by 3 bases and J by 5 bases, with 13 bases between. CDR3 amino acids: CSVDLAPGTEAFF. The CDR3 DNA reads as TGCAGCGTTGATCTGGCACCCGGAACTGAAGCTTTCTTT.

A few counts support this clonotype. The CDR3 loop reads CASSGTSGGKTVSYEQYF. The CDR3 nucleotides are TGTGCCAGCAGCGGGACTAGCGGGGGGAAAACCGTCTCCTACGAGCAGTACTTC. This chain links TRBV12-3 or TRBV12-4 with TRBJ2-7; 15 bases map to TRBD2. This CDR3 has 18 residues. V dropped 6 bases and J dropped 0; count of bases not matched to a gene: 9.

A few counts support this clonotype. The V call is TRBV9, the J call TRBJ2-7; perhaps TRBD2 as D (5 bases). This CDR3 contains 14 residues. CDR1 is SGDLS and CDR2 is YYNGEE in the germline V gene. Trimming shortened V by 0 bases and J by 2 bases, and 9 bases separated the two germline ends. The CDR3 nucleotides are TGTGCCAGCAGCGTAGCTTCGACTACCTACGAGCAGTACTTC. Its protein is CASSVASTTYEQYF.

The chain employs TRBV6-5 and TRBJ2-1; D call uncertain. V was cut by 2 bases and J by 2 bases, with 10 bases left in between. There are 15 residues in the CDR3. Germline-derived CDR1 and CDR2 are MNHEY and SVGAGI. CDR3 nucleotide sequence: TGTGCCAGCAGTTACGTGGCTGTTGCCTACAATGAGCAGTTCTTC. The encoded protein is CASSYVAVAYNEQFF.

This clonotype turned up a few times. V gene TRBV2 combines with J gene TRBJ2-3; 10 bases line up with TRBD2. Germline V gives CDR1 SNHLY, CDR2 FYNNEI. V lost 4 bases and J lost 2; bases outside the gene matches: 6. This CDR3 contains 16 residues. CDR3 DNA sequence: TGTGCCAGCAGTGGGGAACTAGCGGGGAACACAGATACGCAGTATTTT. Protein sequence: CASSGELAGNTDTQYF.

This clonotype was counted between two and nine times. The chain carries TRBV15 and TRBJ1-5; D remains ambiguous. The CDR3 loop spans 14 amino acids. Germline lookup yields CDR1 LNHNV and CDR2 YYDKDF (reference sequence). Deletions cut 1 base from V and 9 bases from J, with 13 bases between. CDR3 in amino acids: CATSRGAGEGPQHF. CDR3 coding DNA: TGTGCCACCAGCAGAGGGGCAGGCGAGGGGCCCCAGCATTTT.

The rearrangement links TRBV10-3 to TRBJ2-1; the D is unclear. Trimming shortened V by 2 bases and J by 6 bases, and 11 bases separated the two germline ends. The CDR3 runs 14 residues. Per the germline V gene, CDR1 is ENHRY and CDR2 is SYGVKD. The CDR3 DNA follows: TGTGCCATCAGTGAGGTGGCGGTCTCCAATGAGCAGTTCTTC. Residues: CAISEVAVSNEQFF.

The J gene is TRBJ1-5, the V gene TRBV6-5; the match to TRBD1 covers 10 bases. J gave up 6 bases and V 4 bases, and 6 bases lay outside the gene matches. The CDR3 sequence is 15 residues long. Per germline, CDR1 MNHEY and CDR2 SVGAGI. The chain's CDR3 is CASSLTGGRGQPQHF. The CDR3 nucleotides are TGTGCCAGCAGTTTGACAGGGGGCAGGGGTCAGCCCCAGCATTTT.

The chain is built from TRBV12-3 or TRBV12-4 and TRBJ2-7; D uncertain. V shed 3 bases and J shed 2 bases, with 8 bases lying between them. This CDR3 spans 13 amino acids. The chain's CDR3 is CASSFRVTYEQYF. The CDR3 nucleotides are TGTGCCAGCAGTTTCCGGGTAACCTACGAGCAGTACTTC.

This clonotype was picked up a small number of times. This rearrangement joins TRBV10-2 to TRBJ2-1, with D possibly matching TRBD1 (6 bases). Germline lookup yields CDR1 WSHSY and CDR2 SAAADI. V was trimmed by 3 bases and J by 6 bases, leaving 21 bases between them. The CDR3 runs 17 residues. DNA for the CDR3: TGCGCCAGCAGTGAAGGGGGTTCCCGCTACACCGCCAATGAGCAGTTCTTC. Translated, it gives CASSEGGSRYTANEQFF.

This clonotype was counted at least ten times. The V call is TRBV7-9, the J call TRBJ1-2, with D unresolved. Germline assignment: CDR1 SEHNR and CDR2 FQNEAQ (reference sequence). The CDR3 is made up of 14 amino acids. V shed 1 base and J shed 4 bases, with 10 bases lying between them. The CDR3 DNA sequence: TGTGCCAGCAGCTTAGGGACTGACTTCTATGGCTACACCTTC. Its protein product is CASSLGTDFYGYTF.

This clonotype was counted a few times. The gene calls are TRBV7-9 and TRBJ2-1, with 8 nucleotides matching TRBD2. The V gene end was trimmed by 8 bases and the J gene end by 9 bases; junction bases not matched to a gene: 15. This CDR3 has 15 amino acids. The germline V gene has CDR1 SEHNR and CDR2 FQNEAQ (reference sequence). The CDR3 coding sequence is TGTGCCAGCTTAACAGACCGGGAGGGCCGGGGTGAGCAGTTCTTC. Amino acids: CASLTDREGRGEQFF.

This clonotype is a singleton in its sample. The chain employs TRBV2 and TRBJ1-1; D is perhaps TRBD1 (5 bases). Trimming shortened V by 7 bases and J by 2 bases, and 11 bases separated the two germline ends. CDR1 SNHLY and CDR2 FYNNEI come from the germline V gene. This CDR3 has 13 residues. CDR3 DNA sequence: TGTGCCAGCATGTCGGGGGACAACACTGAAGCTTTCTTT. Its translation is CASMSGDNTEAFF.

This clonotype was counted at least ten times. The CDR3 sequence: CSVEDPDRGQETQYF. CDR3 coding DNA: TGCAGCGTTGAAGATCCGGACAGGGGGCAGGAGACCCAGTACTTC. J is TRBJ2-5 and V is TRBV29-1; 11 bases match TRBD1. Germline trimming cut 0 bases from V and 5 bases from J; bases unmatched to any gene: 5. The CDR3 has 15 residues. Germline V CDR1 and CDR2: SQVTM, ANQGSEA.

This rearrangement joins TRBV5-1 to TRBJ2-2; D possibly uses TRBD1 or TRBD2 (5 bases each). Per the germline V gene, CDR1 is SGHRS and CDR2 is YFSETQ. Trimming cost V 2 bases and J 2 bases, with 10 bases left between them. The CDR3 loop spans 15 amino acids. The CDR3 loop is CASSFLGTNTGELFF. CDR3 DNA sequence: TGCGCCAGCAGCTTCCTAGGGACCAACACCGGGGAGCTGTTTTTT.

This clonotype came up a few times. V is TRBV12-3 or TRBV12-4 and J is TRBJ2-1; TRBD2 aligns across 14 bases. The V gene end was trimmed by 7 bases and the J gene end by 6 bases; junction bases not matched to a gene: 5. The CDR3 runs to 15 residues. In DNA form, the CDR3 reads TGTGCCAGCATTCTGGGACTAGCGGGAGTCAATGAGCAGTTCTTC. Translated: CASILGLAGVNEQFF.

This clonotype was counted only a few times. The V call is TRBV6-2 or TRBV6-3, the J call TRBJ2-7; TRBD1 might be the D (5 bases). Germline V gene data show CDR1 as MNHEY and CDR2 as SVGEGT. The CDR3 covers 14 residues. V gave up 5 bases and J gave up 3 bases, with 14 bases separating them. In DNA, the CDR3 is TGTGCCAGCAGTAACCCGCAGGACAACTACGAGCAGTACTTC. Translation: CASSNPQDNYEQYF.

This clonotype was observed a handful of times. The CDR3 DNA sequence: TGTGCCAGCAGTCTCGCGGAGGGATCTAGCCGCGCAGATACGCAGTATTTT. Protein sequence: CASSLAEGSSRADTQYF. The V gene is TRBV6-1, the J gene TRBJ2-3, with a possible D match to TRBD2 (6 bases). The CDR3 has 17 amino acids. CDR1 is MNHNS and CDR2 is SASEGT in the germline V gene. V lost 5 bases to trimming and J lost 4 bases, with 22 bases between them.

The V call is TRBV7-8, the J call TRBJ2-1; D is perhaps TRBD1 or TRBD2 (6 bases each). The germline V and J ends were trimmed by 4 bases and 2 bases, with 12 bases remaining between them. The CDR3 loop spans 15 amino acids. The germline V gene encodes CDR1 SGHVS and CDR2 FQNEAQ. Written as DNA, the CDR3 is TGTGCCAGCAGCTCCCTGGGGGGCACCTACAATGAGCAGTTCTTC. Translation: CASSSLGGTYNEQFF.

The sample holds a few counts of this clonotype. The gene calls are TRBV27 and TRBJ1-6; D remains ambiguous. CDR3 length: 16 residues. Trimming pared 8 bases from V and 0 bases from J, leaving 14 bases between. Per germline, CDR1 MNHEY and CDR2 SMNVEV (reference sequence). CDR3 amino acids: CASGYEVSSYNSPLHF. Written as DNA, the CDR3 is TGTGCCAGCGGGTATGAGGTCAGCTCCTATAATTCACCCCTCCACTTT.

This clonotype has more than one count but fewer than ten. The rearrangement links TRBV30 to TRBJ2-7, with no clear D. V was pared by 3 bases and J by 3 bases, with 9 bases between. CDR3 length: 12 residues. Germline values: CDR1 GTSNPN, CDR2 SVGIG (reference sequence). The DNA for the CDR3 is TGTGCCTGGAGCCCTACTGACTACGAGCAGTACTTC. This gives the protein CAWSPTDYEQYF. Supplemented by reference TRBV30 and TRBJ2-7, the full variable domain reads SQTIHQWPATLVQPVGSPLSLECTVEGTSNPNLYWYRQAAGRGLQLLFYSVGIGQISSEVPQNLSASRPQDRQFILSSKKLLLSDSGFYLCAWSPTDYEQYFGPGTRLTVT.

This clonotype was counted only a few times. The junction departs from the called germline gene at one end, perhaps through a read error. The DNA for the CDR3 is TGCGCCAGCAGCCCTCGTCCGGGACAGGGGGGCTACTCCTTC. It encodes CASSPRPGQGGYSF. The V call is TRBV4-3, the J call TRBJ1-2; 11 nucleotides align to TRBD1. Germline CDR1 is LGHNA and CDR2 is YSLEER. This CDR3 has 14 residues.

This clonotype came up many times. This chain joins TRBV25-1 and TRBJ1-1, with D possibly being TRBD1 (6 bases). The CDR3 consists of 12 residues. Germline assignment: CDR1 MGHDK and CDR2 SYGVNS. V was shortened by 3 bases and J by 5 bases, with 7 bases between the two germline ends. The CDR3 DNA follows: TGTGCCAGCAGTGAGCAGGGGACTGAAGCTTTCTTT. Its protein is CASSEQGTEAFF.

The V call is TRBV12-3 or TRBV12-4, the J call TRBJ2-1; 11 nucleotides match TRBD2. Losses at the gene ends were 8 bases for V and 14 bases for J; bases not matched to a gene: 14. This CDR3 region has 14 residues. The CDR3 sequence is CASSAGTSGSTKFF. The CDR3 nucleotides read TGTGCCAGCTCCGCGGGGACTAGCGGTTCAACGAAGTTCTTC.

In its sample, this clonotype was seen many times. The CDR3, as DNA: TGTGCCAGCAGCAATATGAACACTGAAGCTTTCTTT. This translates into CASSNMNTEAFF. The gene calls are TRBV12-3 or TRBV12-4 and TRBJ1-1; D is ambiguous. Deletions cut 6 bases from V and 0 bases from J, with 5 bases between. The CDR3 runs 12 residues.

There are a few counts of this clonotype. The rearrangement joins TRBV7-9 to TRBJ2-7; D call uncertain. The germline V gene encodes CDR1 SEHNR and CDR2 FQNEAQ (reference sequence). Trimming took 8 bases from V and 3 from J, leaving 11 bases between them. There are 12 residues in the CDR3. The chain's CDR3 is CASRHNSYEQYF. CDR3 bases: TGTGCCAGCCGCCATAACAGCTACGAGCAGTACTTC.

The V gene is TRBV3-1, the J gene TRBJ2-7, with TRBD2 identical over 7 bases. The V gene end was trimmed by 2 bases and the J gene end by 3 bases; junction bases not matched to a gene: 7. Germline V gene data show CDR1 as LGHDT and CDR2 as YNNKEL (reference sequence). CDR3 length: 15 amino acids. CDR3 nucleotide sequence: TGTGCCAGCAGCCAACTTTCAAGCGGGATCTACGAGCAGTACTTC. Amino acids: CASSQLSSGIYEQYF.

The sample holds many counts of this clonotype. The chain links TRBV20-1 to TRBJ2-1; TRBD2 matches at 10 bases. This CDR3 spans 14 amino acids. V gave up 0 bases and J gave up 8 bases; unmatched junction bases: 4. Germline values: CDR1 DFQATT, CDR2 SNEGSKA (reference sequence). The DNA of the CDR3 is TGCAGTGCTAGAGATCCACTAGCGGGATATGAGCAGTTCTTC. This gives the protein CSARDPLAGYEQFF.